This T cell receptor (beta chain) was recorded in a study of shared T cell receptors in the human thymus. The method was immunoSEQ multiplex PCR; TCRdb's version includes in-frame clones alone and lacks a portion of them. The sample gives approximately 730,000 clones, around 85% of which show up once; 0.0095% to 0.013% is in the top ten. This clone was detected a few times. These data also formed part of another study, on human thymus T cells. That study adds: Highly overlapping thymic repertoires among unrelated individuals were reported in related research.

The sequenced material came from thymocytes. This clonotype was sampled from a girl under three years old with a congenital heart defect.

The CDR3 loop is CASSGIRLYSPLHF. The CDR3 DNA reads TGTGCCAGCAGTGGGATCAGGTTGTACTCACCCCTCCACTTT. This rearrangement joins TRBV25-1 to TRBJ1-6; unclear D gene. V lost 4 bases, J lost 10 bases, and 14 bases lay in between. The CDR3 contains 14 residues. Germline V gives CDR1 MGHDK, CDR2 SYGVNS.